One sample yielded the 29 T cell receptor beta chains listed below, sequenced in a study of T cells after yellow fever vaccination. TCRdb re-analysed the 5' RACE reads in MiXCR, keeping a single row per CDR3 protein. The sample has about 130,000 distinct CDR3 sequences; under 8.5% are singletons. Sequenced material: CD4+ T cells sorted from PBMCs, taken roughly 10 days after the first yellow fever vaccination. These TCRs come from a man aged 18 to 29 who received the YFV17D yellow fever vaccine.

This clonotype was detected many times. The chain has TRBV4-3 and TRBJ2-3, with D perhaps matching TRBD1 or TRBD2 (6 bases each). CDR3 size: 13 residues. Germline CDR1 reads LGHNA; CDR2 reads YSLEER. With 4 bases removed from V and 6 bases from J, the gap between germline ends came to 11 bases. CDR3 region: CASSRGAQDTQYF. In nucleotides, the CDR3 is TGCGCCAGCAGCCGGGGGGCGCAGGATACGCAGTATTTT.

Many counts were recorded for this clonotype. This chain links TRBV2 with TRBJ1-5; the D is unclear. Germline loops: CDR1 SNHLY, CDR2 FYNNEI. V was clipped by 8 bases and J by 1 base, with 9 bases between them. The CDR3 length is 13 residues. The chain's CDR3 is CASGPGSNQPQHF. CDR3 nucleotide sequence: TGTGCCAGCGGTCCGGGGAGCAATCAGCCCCAGCATTTT.

V and J are TRBV5-1 and TRBJ2-6, with D uncertain. The V end lost 3 bases, the J end lost 1 base, and 17 bases lay between the germline ends. CDR1 is SGHRS and CDR2 is YFSETQ in the germline V gene. This CDR3 is 18 amino acids long. CDR3: CASSSLLDPQSGANVLTF. DNA of the CDR3: TGCGCCAGCAGCTCTCTTCTAGACCCCCAGTCTGGGGCCAACGTCCTGACTTTC.

The table lists this clonotype with many counts. The gene calls are TRBV27 and TRBJ1-2; 7 bases are a match to TRBD1. Trimming took 8 bases from V and 7 from J; bases not matched to a gene: 10. The germline CDR1 and CDR2 sequences are MNHEY and SMNVEV (reference sequence). The CDR3 is 13 residues long. CDR3 nucleotides: TGTGCCAGCGCGTTTTCGACAGGGATTGGCTACACCTTC. Amino acid sequence: CASAFSTGIGYTF.

This clonotype was recorded at least ten times. This sequence joins TRBV5-1 and TRBJ2-2; D not certain. This CDR3 has 13 amino acids. V was trimmed by 5 bases and J by 7 bases, leaving 12 bases between them. The germline V gene has CDR1 SGHRS and CDR2 YFSETQ. Here the CDR3 reads CASRGPEDGELFF. CDR3 nucleotide sequence: TGCGCCAGCAGGGGCCCCGAGGACGGGGAGCTGTTTTTT.

This clonotype has only one observation. This may come from a read error, since a much larger clone is one base off. The chain has TRBV18 and TRBJ1-5; D unresolved. Trimming took off 1 base at V and 3 bases at J, with 7 bases between the two ends. This CDR3 contains 14 residues. Per the germline V gene, CDR1 is KGHSH and CDR2 is LQKENI. The CDR3 loop reads CASSPLGINQPQHF. CDR3 nucleotide sequence: TGTGCCAGCTCACCACTGGGGATCAATCAGCCCCAGCATTTT.

This clonotype has at least ten counts. V and J are TRBV3-1 and TRBJ1-5, with D hard to call. This CDR3 has 13 residues. Looked up from germline, CDR1 is LGHDT and CDR2 is YNNKEL (reference sequence). Trimming shortened V by 2 bases and J by 6 bases, and 8 bases separated the two germline ends. The CDR3 sequence is CASSQSVGQPQHF. The CDR3 DNA sequence: TGTGCCAGCAGCCAATCGGTGGGTCAGCCCCAGCATTTT.

This clonotype was observed many times. The chain carries TRBV6-1 and TRBJ2-5; unclear D gene. The V gene lost 6 bases and the J gene lost 5 bases, with 4 bases spanning the gap. The CDR3 loop spans 10 amino acids. CDR1 and CDR2 (germline): MNHNS, SASEGT. The CDR3 here is CASRDETQYF. The DNA of the CDR3 is TGTGCCAGCAGGGACGAGACCCAGTACTTC.

Many counts were recorded for this clonotype. This sequence joins TRBV12-3 or TRBV12-4 and TRBJ2-1, with 7 bases matching TRBD1. V lost 10 bases, J lost 4 bases, and 10 bases stayed unmatched. The CDR3 is 14 residues long. CDR3 bases: TGTGCCACTATTTCCGGGACAGAATACAATGAGCAGTTCTTC. Amino acid sequence: CATISGTEYNEQFF.

The chain links TRBV5-1 to TRBJ2-3; D gene unclear. V was pared by 0 bases and J by 1 base, with 6 bases between. CDR3 length equals 14 residues. CDR1 SGHRS and CDR2 YFSETQ come from the germline V gene. CDR3 residues: CASSLAQGTDTQYF. In DNA, the CDR3 is TGCGCCAGCAGCTTGGCCCAGGGCACAGATACGCAGTATTTT.

The V gene is TRBV6-6, the J gene TRBJ2-7; unclear D gene. The V gene lost 2 bases and the J gene lost 4 bases, with 9 bases spanning the gap. CDR3 size: 13 residues. CDR1 and CDR2 from the germline V gene are MNHNY and SVGAGI (reference sequence). The CDR3, as DNA: TGTGCCAGCAGTTACGAGACCTCTTACGAGCAGTACTTC. This gives the protein CASSYETSYEQYF.

This clonotype has ten or more counts. The chain is built from TRBV6-5 and TRBJ2-1, with 11 bases matching TRBD2. The CDR3 extends over 17 amino acids. Germline CDR1 and CDR2: MNHEY and SVGAGI. V shed 4 bases, J shed 7 bases, and the junction held 12 bases outside the gene matches. CDR3: CASSSPPTSGALNEQFF. CDR3 in DNA: TGTGCCAGCAGTTCCCCTCCGACTAGCGGGGCCCTTAATGAGCAGTTCTTC.

The table lists this clonotype with many counts. The CDR3 DNA is TGTGCCAGTAGTATCAACGGGGTTGCTGGCTACACCTTC. It yields the protein CASSINGVAGYTF. The V call is TRBV19, the J call TRBJ1-2; D not certain. Looked up from germline, CDR1 is LNHDA and CDR2 is SQIVND (reference sequence). This CDR3 has 13 amino acids. Deletions cut 3 bases from V and 7 bases from J, with 12 bases between.

There are many counts of this clonotype. The genes are TRBV9 and TRBJ2-3, with 9 bases fitting TRBD2. Germline lookup yields CDR1 SGDLS and CDR2 YYNGEE. With 1 base clipped from V and 2 bases from J, the junction kept 5 bases outside the gene matches. This CDR3 region has 16 residues. The CDR3, as DNA: TGTGCCAGCAGCGTAACATCTAGCGGGAACACAGATACGCAGTATTTT. It encodes CASSVTSSGNTDTQYF.

This clonotype has at least ten counts. The V and J genes are TRBV29-1 and TRBJ2-1; D is possibly TRBD1 (6 bases). Per germline, CDR1 SQVTM and CDR2 ANQGSEA. The ends were cut back, 5 bases at V and 2 bases at J, with 10 bases in the middle. This CDR3 spans 13 amino acids. The CDR3 is CSVLGGTYNEQFF. The DNA of the CDR3 is TGCAGCGTTTTAGGGGGAACCTACAATGAGCAGTTCTTC.

This clonotype was detected ten times or more. The rearrangement joins TRBV6-1 to TRBJ2-4; 9 bases are shared with TRBD1. Germline CDR1 reads MNHNS; CDR2 reads SASEGT. The CDR3 has 15 residues. The V segment lost 5 bases and the J segment 9 bases; nucleotides outside the gene matches: 11. CDR3 sequence reads: CASSLEGQGYGIQYF. DNA for the CDR3: TGTGCCAGCAGTCTTGAGGGACAGGGATACGGCATTCAGTACTTC.

This clonotype was seen a few times. The chain uses TRBV12-5 and TRBJ2-3; 11 bases are a match to TRBD1. Germline CDR1 is LGHNT and CDR2 is FRNRAP. Losses at the gene ends were 7 bases for V and 1 base for J; bases not matched to a gene: 7. CDR3 size: 16 residues. CDR3 in DNA: TGTGCTAGTGCCAGGACAGGGGGCGAGGGCACAGATACGCAGTATTTT. Translated: CASARTGGEGTDTQYF.

This clonotype was detected ten times or more. V is TRBV20-1 and J is TRBJ1-5; D is ambiguous. Between the trimmed V and J ends, which lost 4 bases and 0 bases, there was a span of 10 bases. CDR3 size: 14 residues. The germline CDR1 and CDR2 sequences are DFQATT and SNEGSKA (reference sequence). CDR3 nucleotides: TGCAGTGCTAAGGTGCGCTTTAGCAATCAGCCCCAGCATTTT. Translated: CSAKVRFSNQPQHF.

This clonotype was seen many times. The gene calls are TRBV7-2 and TRBJ2-5; 8 positions match TRBD1. The CDR3 runs 14 residues. The germline V gene has CDR1 SGHTA and CDR2 FQGNSA. The V segment lost 5 bases and the J segment 2 bases; nucleotides outside the gene matches: 4. CDR3 protein: CASSNRGAQETQYF. The CDR3 region has the DNA TGTGCCAGCAGCAACAGGGGGGCGCAAGAGACCCAGTACTTC.

This clonotype was counted a few times. The chain recombines TRBV7-2 with TRBJ1-5; tentative D call: TRBD1 (5 bases). This CDR3 is built from 16 residues. V was shortened by 2 bases and J by 2 bases, with 13 bases between the two germline ends. Germline CDR1 reads SGHTA; CDR2 reads FQGNSA. CDR3 in amino acids: CASSLRSGGGNQPQHF. Here the CDR3 DNA reads TGTGCCAGCAGCTTACGGAGTGGGGGAGGCAATCAGCCCCAGCATTTT.

This clonotype was found many times. This chain uses TRBV5-1 with TRBJ2-2, with D possibly being TRBD1 (6 bases). CDR3 length equals 14 residues. From germline, CDR1 is SGHRS and CDR2 YFSETQ. V gave up 4 bases and J gave up 6 bases, with 13 bases separating them. Here the CDR3 reads CASSMTQGAGELFF. As DNA, the CDR3 is TGCGCCAGCAGCATGACACAGGGAGCCGGGGAGCTGTTTTTT.

This clonotype was counted between two and nine times. This rearrangement joins TRBV5-1 to TRBJ1-6, with D tentatively TRBD1 (6 bases). The V gene lost 8 bases and the J gene lost 8 bases, with 20 bases spanning the gap. Germline CDR1 reads SGHRS; CDR2 reads YFSETQ. The CDR3 sequence is 15 residues long. CDR3 sequence (DNA): TGCGCCAGGAAACAGGCGAGGGGGGTGGATTCACCCCTCCACTTT. Its protein is CARKQARGVDSPLHF.

The chain uses TRBV20-1 and TRBJ1-4; 7 bases agree with TRBD1. Germline CDR1 DFQATT, CDR2 SNEGSKA (reference sequence). CDR3 length equals 15 residues. With 5 bases clipped from V and 4 bases from J, the junction kept 10 bases outside the gene matches. The CDR3 here is CSARSAGTVNEKLFF. The CDR3 region has the DNA TGCAGTGCTCGCTCCGCCGGGACAGTTAATGAAAAACTGTTTTTT.

This clonotype has a count of ten or more. The CDR3 coding sequence is TGTGCCAGCAGCCAAGACCGGGACATTCAGTACTTC. Protein product: CASSQDRDIQYF. The chain employs TRBV3-1 and TRBJ2-4; D call uncertain. The CDR3 contains 12 residues. V gave up 0 bases and J gave up 8 bases, with 5 bases separating them. Per germline, CDR1 LGHDT and CDR2 YNNKEL (reference sequence).

This clonotype was observed at least ten times. The chain is built from TRBV18 and TRBJ2-7; D might be TRBD1 (5 bases). Trimming left V 8 bases short and J 7 bases short, with 18 bases between. The CDR3 extends over 13 amino acids. In germline, CDR1 is KGHSH, CDR2 LQKENI. The CDR3 spells CASQTDLEGEQYF. In DNA, the CDR3 is TGTGCCAGCCAGACAGATCTGGAAGGAGAGCAGTACTTC. Full variable domain (remainder filled in from reference TRBV18 and TRBJ2-7): NAGVMQNPRHLVRRRGQEARLRCSPMKGHSHVYWYRQLPEEGLKFMVYLQKENIIDESGMPKERFSAEFPKEGPSILRIQQVVRGDSAAYFCASQTDLEGEQYFGPGTRLTVT.

The table lists this clonotype with many counts. J is TRBJ2-1 and V is TRBV2, with D possibly TRBD2 on 6 matching bases. Trimming left V 8 bases short and J 5 bases short, with 16 bases between. Germline-derived CDR1 and CDR2 are SNHLY and FYNNEI. The CDR3 is 14 amino acids. CDR3 loop: CASRLWGEDNEQFF. The CDR3, as DNA: TGTGCCAGCCGCCTATGGGGGGAGGACAATGAGCAGTTCTTC.

This clonotype was counted at least ten times. This chain uses TRBV7-8 with TRBJ2-4, with D tentatively TRBD2 (5 bases). V lost 1 base and J 7 bases, leaving 11 bases between the germline ends. The CDR3 totals 14 residues. Germline V CDR1 and CDR2: SGHVS, FQNEAQ. CDR3: CASSLGRTSNIQYF. For the CDR3, the DNA is TGTGCCAGCAGCTTAGGTCGGACTTCTAACATTCAGTACTTC.

This clonotype occurred many times. The chain carries TRBV6-2 or TRBV6-3 and TRBJ1-5; 8 bases agree with TRBD1. Germline CDR1 and CDR2: MNHEY and SVGEGT. This CDR3 has 14 amino acids. V dropped 2 bases and J dropped 6; count of bases not matched to a gene: 3. The CDR3: CASSYGQGTQPQHF. In nucleotides, the CDR3 is TGTGCCAGCAGTTACGGACAGGGAACTCAGCCCCAGCATTTT.

This clonotype was found a few times. This chain joins TRBV5-1 and TRBJ1-2; TRBD1 matches 9 bases. The CDR3 loop spans 14 amino acids. CDR1 and CDR2 (germline): SGHRS, YFSETQ. V lost 4 bases to trimming and J lost 8 bases; unmatched junction nucleotides: 9. CDR3 residues: CASSGGQGMSGYTF. The CDR3 DNA sequence: TGCGCCAGCAGCGGTGGACAGGGGATGTCAGGCTACACCTTC.